A single sample is the source of the 14 T cell receptor beta chains below, sequenced in a study of shared clonotypes between healthy human individuals. Here immunoSEQ multiplex PCR was the method, and the copy in TCRdb shows in-frame clones only, minus some. The sample includes about 2 million clones, about 95% seen only once; the top ten take more than 0.1%. Source material: naive CD4+ T cells sorted from blood. Subset here: CD45RA+ positively selected. The receptors originated from a man between 18 and 35 years old in good health.

In this sample, this clone turned up once. This chain uses TRBV6-5 with TRBJ2-3; 9 bases match TRBD2. This CDR3 has 14 amino acids. In germline, CDR1 is MNHEY, CDR2 SVGAGI. Trimming at V came to 6 bases and at J to 1 base, leaving 2 bases not matched to a gene. This CDR3 is CASRRGGGTDTQYF. The CDR3 nucleotides read TGTGCCAGCAGGCGCGGGGGGGGCACAGATACGCAGTATTTT.

Comments on this clone: This may stem from a read error, because a much larger clone lies one nucleotide away. This rearrangement joins TRBV7-2 to TRBJ2-7, with 7 positions matching TRBD2. J gave up 5 bases and V 8 bases, and 18 bases lay outside the gene matches. Germline V lookup: CDR1 SGHTA, CDR2 FQGNSA. The CDR3 consists of 16 residues. CDR3: CASAPSSGGEIDEQYF. CDR3 nucleotide sequence: TGTGCCAGCGCACCCTCGTCGGGGGGAGAGATCGACGAGCAGTACTTC. The full variable domain, with the rest looked up from reference TRBV7-2 and TRBJ2-7, is GAGVSQSPSNKVTEKGKDVELRCDPISGHTALYWYRQSLGQGLEFLIYFQGNSAPDKSGLPSDRFSAERTGGSVSTLTIQRTQQEDSAVYLCASAPSSGGEIDEQYFGPGTRLTVT.

This chain connects TRBV30 to TRBJ2-3, with a tentative D call TRBD2 (6 bases). Germline V gives CDR1 GTSNPN, CDR2 SVGIG (reference sequence). Trimming left V 3 bases short and J 1 base short, with 11 bases between. This CDR3 is built from 14 residues. CDR3 DNA: TGTGCCTGGAGAGTGGGACTGGGCACAGATACGCAGTATTTT. The encoded protein is CAWRVGLGTDTQYF.

The gene calls are TRBV7-8 and TRBJ2-3; TRBD1 matches at 7 bases. This CDR3 has 16 residues. V shed 5 bases, J shed 0 bases, and the junction held 8 bases outside the gene matches. CDR1 and CDR2 (germline): SGHVS, FQNEAQ. In DNA form, the CDR3 reads TGTGCCAGCAGCCCCCGGACAGGCTTTAGCACAGATACGCAGTATTTT. It codes for CASSPRTGFSTDTQYF.

V and J are TRBV18 and TRBJ2-1, with 8 bases lining up with TRBD2. Germline CDR1 is KGHSH and CDR2 is LQKENI. The CDR3 has 18 amino acids. V shed 1 base and J 2 bases; nucleotides not matched to a gene: 10. This CDR3 reads CASSPQRGSSFTYNEQFF. In DNA, the CDR3 is TGTGCCAGCTCACCACAGCGGGGGAGTTCTTTTACCTACAATGAGCAGTTCTTC.

The rearrangement joins TRBV5-1 to TRBJ1-2; D gene ambiguous. CDR3 size: 14 residues. The germline V and J ends were trimmed by 4 bases and 5 bases, with 15 bases remaining between them. Germline CDR1 and CDR2: SGHRS and YFSETQ. The CDR3 spells CASSDIRTDYGYTF. Written as DNA, the CDR3 is TGCGCCAGCAGCGATATTAGGACGGATTATGGCTACACCTTC.

J is TRBJ1-5 and V is TRBV6-1; D may be TRBD1 (5 bases). There are 15 residues in the CDR3. CDR1 and CDR2 from the germline V gene are MNHNS and SASEGT. The V end was cut by 4 bases, the J end by 6 bases, with 16 bases between. CDR3 in DNA: TGTGCCAGCAGTGTAGACGGAGGGGTGATTCAGCCCCAGCATTTT. Translation: CASSVDGGVIQPQHF.

Concerning this clone itself: Other nucleotide sequences in the sample specify the same CDR3. The genes are TRBV7-2 and TRBJ2-7; D is undetermined. Looked up from germline, CDR1 is SGHTA and CDR2 is FQGNSA. Trimming cost V 0 bases and J 1 base, with 7 bases left between them. The CDR3 runs to 14 residues. The CDR3 DNA reads as TGTGCCAGCAGCTTAGCCCTCCTATCCTACGAGCAGTACTTC. Residues: CASSLALLSYEQYF.

V gene TRBV2 combines with J gene TRBJ2-7; TRBD1 matches 8 bases. The V and J ends lost 6 bases and 7 bases, in that order; junction bases with no gene match: 11. The CDR3 has 14 amino acids. CDR1 is SNHLY and CDR2 is FYNNEI in the germline V gene. The CDR3: CASSYGTGGVEQYF. As DNA, the CDR3 is TGTGCCAGCAGCTATGGTACAGGGGGTGTTGAGCAGTACTTC.

As to this clone: Other nucleotide sequences in the sample specify the same CDR3. V usage is TRBV5-1 and J usage is TRBJ2-7; D may correspond to TRBD1 or TRBD2 (5 bases each). V lost 2 bases, J lost 2 bases, and 11 bases lay in between. Germline V gene data show CDR1 as SGHRS and CDR2 as YFSETQ. CDR3 length: 14 amino acids. The CDR3 DNA reads as TGCGCCAGCAGCTTCGAGGGGCCCCCCTACGAGCAGTACTTC. Translated: CASSFEGPPYEQYF.

This chain uses TRBV6-5 with TRBJ2-3; perhaps TRBD1 as D (6 bases). V was trimmed by 6 bases and J by 5 bases, leaving 12 bases between them. Germline V lookup: CDR1 MNHEY, CDR2 SVGAGI. The CDR3 has 13 amino acids. The CDR3 nucleotides are TGTGCCAGCAGAGAGACAGGAAAAGATACGCAGTATTTT. It translates to CASRETGKDTQYF.

Note on this clone: The same CDR3 can be traced to other DNA sequences in this sample. J is TRBJ2-7 and V is TRBV5-1; no reliable D call. This CDR3 comprises 14 residues. Germline V lookup: CDR1 SGHRS, CDR2 YFSETQ. V was clipped by 4 bases and J by 0 bases, with 11 bases between them. The CDR3 spells CASSPGPSSYEQYF. The CDR3 DNA reads as TGCGCCAGCAGCCCGGGCCCTAGCTCCTACGAGCAGTACTTC. Together with reference TRBV5-1 and TRBJ2-7, the CDR3 gives the full variable domain: KAGVTQTPRYLIKTRGQQVTLSCSPISGHRSVSWYQQTPGQGLQFLFEYFSETQRNKGNFPGRFSGRQFSNSRSEMNVSTLELGDSALYLCASSPGPSSYEQYFGPGTRLTVT.

Regarding this clone: With a much larger clone just one base away, this may be a read error. CDR3 amino acids: CAWSTALQPLHF. CDR3 DNA: TGTGCCTGGAGTACAGCTCTGCAACCCCTCCACTTT. The rearrangement links TRBV30 to TRBJ1-6; D uncertain. Between the trimmed V and J ends, which lost 2 bases and 12 bases, there was a span of 11 bases. The length of the CDR3 is 12 residues. CDR1 GTSNPN and CDR2 SVGIG come from the germline V gene (reference sequence).

The J gene is TRBJ2-7, the V gene TRBV18, with D hard to call. The CDR3 runs to 18 residues. V was pared by 5 bases and J by 1 base, with 24 bases between. Germline assignment: CDR1 KGHSH and CDR2 LQKENI. The CDR3 loop is CASSSMGKGSLGSYEQYF. CDR3 nucleotides: TGTGCCAGCTCATCAATGGGAAAAGGGTCACTGGGATCCTACGAGCAGTACTTC.